This is a list of T cell receptor beta chains from one sample in a study of cytomegalovirus exposure and HLA in healthy donors. This table comes from immunoSEQ multiplex PCR, and its TCRdb copy is limited to in-frame clones, with some not included. The data contain 150,000 to 200,000 clones, roughly 81% of them singletons. The sequenced sample was PBMCs. The receptors here all came from a man aged 18 to 30 in good health and CMV-seropositive. CDR3s include the opening cysteine and the closing phenylalanine or tryptophan. The D gene is left open where the match is weak. Clone size is shown for a subset of rows, as once, few, many or a class of expanded clone.

.	TRBD2	TRBV5-1	TRBJ2-1	CASSGLAGGDNEQFF	TGCGCCAGCTCCGGACTAGCGGGGGGGGATAATGAGCAGTTCTTC
.	.	TRBV19	TRBJ2-1	CASSIGGNSYNEQFF	TGTGCCAGTAGTATTGGCGGCAACTCCTACAATGAGCAGTTCTTC
.	.	TRBV20-1	TRBJ2-1	CSASSYNEQFF	TGCAGTGCGAGCTCCTACAATGAGCAGTTCTTC
.	.	TRBV2	TRBJ2-3	CASSEGSPSTDTQYF	TGTGCCAGCAGTGAGGGCAGCCCTAGCACAGATACGCAGTATTTT
.	.	TRBV7-9	TRBJ2-7	CASSSVGVGEQYF	TGTGCCAGCAGCTCCGTCGGGGTCGGGGAGCAGTACTTC
.	TRBD2	TRBV2	TRBJ2-2	CASTPTSGVNTGELFF	TGTGCCAGCACCCCGACTAGCGGGGTAAACACCGGGGAGCTGTTTTTT
.	.	TRBV21-1	TRBJ2-7	CASSSHPAGGPKEQYF	TGTGCCAGCAGCTCACACCCAGCGGGGGGGCCAAAAGAGCAGTACTTC
.	.	TRBV6-1	TRBJ1-6	CASIGTENNSPLHF	TGTGCCAGCATAGGGACTGAAAATAATTCACCCCTCCACTTT
.	.	TRBV6-5	TRBJ2-3	CASSEGYRGTQYF	TGTGCCAGCAGCGAAGGGTATCGGGGGACGCAGTATTTT
.	TRBD1	TRBV7-9	TRBJ2-3	CASSLVIWDREADTQYF	TGTGCCAGCAGCTTAGTAATTTGGGACAGGGAGGCAGATACGCAGTATTTT
.	TRBD1	TRBV25-1	TRBJ2-1	CASSGGTASSYNEQFF	TGTGCCAGCAGTGGTGGGACAGCGAGCTCCTACAATGAGCAGTTCTTC
once	.	TRBV6-1	TRBJ1-1	CASSRGAFEAFF	TGTGCCAGCAGCCGGGGGGCGTTCGAAGCTTTCTTT
.	.	TRBV6-9	TRBJ1-5	CASRAPQHF	TGTGCCAGCCGCGCTCCCCAGCATTTT
.	.	TRBV5-6	TRBJ2-7	CASSLRRLSQSPYEQYF	TGTGCCAGCAGCCTCCGGCGGCTGTCTCAGTCCCCCTACGAGCAGTACTTC
.	TRBD2	TRBV6-5	TRBJ2-2	CASARGLGTGELFF	TGTGCCAGTGCCAGGGGACTAGGCACCGGGGAGCTGTTTTTT
.	TRBD2	TRBV7-9	TRBJ2-6	CASSSALAGSSGANVLTF	TGTGCCAGCAGCTCGGCACTAGCGGGGAGCTCTGGGGCCAACGTCCTGACTTTC
.	.	TRBV5-4	TRBJ2-1	CASSVPDSPNEQFF	TGTGCCAGCAGCGTACCCGACAGTCCCAATGAGCAGTTCTTC
.	TRBD2	TRBV4-2	TRBJ2-5	CASSQDYGWTSGVQETQYF	TGTGCCAGCAGCCAAGATTATGGGTGGACTAGCGGGGTCCAAGAGACCCAGTACTTC
.	TRBD1	TRBV5-5	TRBJ1-5	CASSSRQGVQPQHF	TGTGCCAGCAGCTCCCGACAGGGTGTTCAGCCCCAGCATTTT
.	TRBD1	TRBV2	TRBJ2-3	CASSERGTGRGTDTQYF	TGTGCCAGCAGTGAAAGAGGGACAGGCCGGGGGACAGATACGCAGTATTTT
.	.	TRBV6-5	TRBJ1-5	CASSYSGGPLTQPQHF	TGTGCCAGCAGTTACTCGGGGGGACCATTAACTCAGCCCCAGCATTTT
medium-sized	.	TRBV6-1	TRBJ1-4	CASSTSPNEKLFF	TGTGCCAGCTCGACAAGTCCTAATGAAAAACTGTTTTTT
.	.	TRBV7-2	TRBJ2-5	CASSPLRETQYF	TGTGCCAGCAGCCCCCTCCGGGAGACCCAGTACTTC
.	.	TRBV19	TRBJ1-6	CASSPQGSIYNSPLHF	TGTGCCAGTAGTCCTCAGGGAAGCATCTATAATTCACCCCTCCACTTT
.	TRBD1	TRBV11-2	TRBJ2-5	CASSLERGRGETQYF	TGTGCCAGCAGCTTAGAAAGGGGGCGCGGGGAGACCCAGTACTTC
.	TRBD1	TRBV7-3	TRBJ1-2	CASSPQGDGYTF	TGTGCCAGCAGTCCACAGGGGGATGGCTACACCTTC
.	.	TRBV19	TRBJ1-1	CASSISQGGEAFF	TGTGCCAGTAGTATCAGTCAGGGAGGTGAAGCTTTCTTT
.	.	TRBV19	TRBJ1-3	CASSLQGGSGNTIYF	TGTGCCAGTAGTCTTCAGGGAGGGAGTGGAAACACCATATATTTT
.	TRBD1	TRBV11-2	TRBJ1-2	CASSFQGAGSGYTF	TGTGCCAGCAGCTTTCAGGGGGCGGGTAGTGGCTACACCTTC
.	.	TRBV10-3	TRBJ1-2	CAISEAQGGYGYTF	TGTGCCATCAGTGAGGCCCAGGGAGGCTATGGCTACACCTTC
.	TRBD1	TRBV4-3	TRBJ1-2	CASSQGAGGYGYTF	TGCGCCAGCAGCCAGGGAGCAGGGGGGTATGGCTACACCTTC
.	.	TRBV5-1	TRBJ1-2	CASSLGRGGVRGYTF	TGCGCCAGCAGCTTGGGCCGGGGAGGAGTTCGTGGCTACACCTTC
.	.	TRBV21-1	TRBJ1-4	CASSIRDRVPPVNEKLFF	TGTGCCAGCAGCATCCGGGACAGGGTCCCCCCGGTTAATGAAAAACTGTTTTTT
.	.	TRBV10-3	TRBJ1-2	CAISELTAQNNYGYTF	TGTGCCATCAGTGAGTTGACAGCCCAAAACAACTATGGCTACACCTTC
.	TRBD2	TRBV4-2	TRBJ2-5	CASSPQRPGLAEETQYF	TGTGCCAGCAGCCCTCAGCGACCGGGACTAGCGGAAGAGACCCAGTACTTC
.	TRBD1	TRBV4-3	TRBJ1-3	CASSQDSQGVGNTIYF	TGCGCCAGCAGCCAAGATTCACAGGGGGTTGGAAACACCATATATTTT
.	TRBD1	TRBV19	TRBJ2-7	CASTKSTGLGYEQYF	TGTGCCAGTACCAAATCGACAGGGTTGGGCTACGAGCAGTACTTC
once	TRBD1	TRBV6-5	TRBJ2-6	CASGTGLSGANGLTF	TGTGCCAGCGGGACAGGATTATCTGGGGCCAACGGCCTGACTTTC
once	TRBD1	TRBV2	TRBJ1-2	CASSNRDRGNYGYTF	TGTGCCAGCAGTAATCGGGACAGGGGCAACTATGGCTACACCTTC
once	TRBD2	TRBV5-4	TRBJ2-6	CASSFSGGDHRGANVLTF	TGTGCCAGCAGCTTTAGCGGGGGCGATCATCGTGGGGCCAACGTCCTGACTTTC
.	.	TRBV11-2	TRBJ1-1	CASSYSNKPEAFF	TGTGCCAGCAGCTATAGTAATAAGCCTGAAGCTTTCTTT
.	TRBD1	TRBV9	TRBJ1-4	CASSRGQGAPTNEKLFF	TGTGCCAGCAGCCGGGGACAGGGGGCACCAACTAATGAAAAACTGTTTTTT
.	TRBD1	TRBV18	TRBJ1-3	CASSPQGVGNTIYF	TGTGCCAGCTCACCCCAGGGGGTTGGAAACACCATATATTTT
.	TRBD1	TRBV5-1	TRBJ2-5	CASSSGQGGETQYF	TGCGCCAGCAGCTCAGGACAGGGGGGAGAGACCCAGTACTTC
.	.	TRBV7-2	TRBJ2-3	CASSQTSPLPTDTQYF	TGTGCCAGCAGCCAAACCTCCCCGCTACCCACAGATACGCAGTATTTT
.	.	TRBV6-5	TRBJ2-5	CASKYGGRVETQYF	TGTGCCAGCAAGTACGGGGGGCGGGTGGAGACCCAGTACTTC
few	.	TRBV7-9	TRBJ2-3	CASQRDAGSTDTQYF	TGTGCCAGCCAACGCGACGCGGGTAGCACAGATACGCAGTATTTT
few	.	TRBV10-1	TRBJ1-2	CARLLYTF	TGCGCCAGACTACTCTACACCTTC
.	TRBD1	TRBV13	TRBJ1-2	CASSPRTGAIFYGYTF	TGTGCCAGCAGCCCTAGAACAGGGGCGATTTTTTATGGCTACACCTTC
.	.	TRBV5-1	TRBJ1-4	CASSLVQGEKLFF	TGCGCCAGCAGCTTGGTCCAGGGGGAAAAACTGTTTTTT
.	TRBD1	TRBV19	TRBJ1-5	CASRPQTGQGAIQPQHF	TGTGCCAGTAGGCCCCAAACCGGGCAGGGGGCGATTCAGCCCCAGCATTTT
.	.	TRBV7-9	TRBJ2-3	CASSLAGRDTQYF	TGTGCCAGCAGCTTAGCAGGGAGAGATACGCAGTATTTT
.	TRBD2	TRBV29-1	TRBJ2-5	CSVERIAGDIQETQYF	TGCAGCGTTGAGCGAATAGCGGGGGACATCCAAGAGACCCAGTACTTC
.	.	TRBV15	TRBJ1-4	CATSREGVRGTNEKLFF	TGTGCCACCAGCAGAGAGGGGGTCAGGGGAACTAATGAAAAACTGTTTTTT